This T cell receptor (beta chain) is from a study of T cells in Graves' hyperthyroidism and ophthalmopathy. Trimming left V 7 bases short and J 5 bases short, with 21 bases between. CDR3 length: 16 amino acids. Germline V gives CDR1 LNHDA, CDR2 SQIVND (reference sequence). The investigators amplified TCR beta CDR3 regions from RNA transcripts. TCR CDR3 regions were first amplified by RT-PCR with HTBI primers. TCRdb used MiXCR to reprocess the multiplex PCR reads, holding one entry per CDR3 protein. The sample carries 250,000 to 300,000 distinct CDR3 sequences, approximately 18% recorded once. Sequenced: blood. The receptor was derived from a man over 45 with Graves' ophthalmopathy. The V call is TRBV19, the J call TRBJ1-5, with D possibly TRBD1 on 6 matching bases. The CDR3 sequence: CASTERAGEYYQPQHF. The CDR3 nucleotides are TGTGCCAGTACCGAACGGGCAGGGGAGTATTATCAGCCCCAGCATTTT. Together with reference TRBV19 and TRBJ1-5, the CDR3 gives the full variable domain: DGGITQSPKYLFRKEGQNVTLSCEQNLNHDAMYWYRQDPGQGLRLIYYSQIVNDFQKGDIAEGYSVSREKKESFPLTVTSAQKNPTAFYLCASTERAGEYYQPQHFGDGTRLSIL.